These T cell receptor beta chains were read from a single sample in a study of beta chain features in type 1 diabetes. Sequencing was performed with immunoSEQ multiplex PCR; in TCRdb, only in-frame clones are kept and a portion is missing. The table has 850,000 to 900,000 clones, about a sixth seen once; the top ten hold around 0.02%. Sequencing was done on a sample of naive CD4+ T cells from blood. The receptors here all came from a woman aged 18-29 years in good health. Each CDR3 is given with its conserved first and last residue. The D gene is left open where the match is weak. Expanded clones get a size class; other rows say once, few or many, or leave the size out.

CDR3 protein,CDR3 DNA,V gene,D gene,J gene,clone size
CASSSRFPMTGRETQYF,TGTGCCAGCAGTTCCCGCTTTCCGATGACAGGGAGGGAGACCCAGTACTTC,TRBV27,NA,TRBJ2-5,NA
CATSTGTSGIRQYF,TGTGCCACCAGCACCGGGACTAGCGGAATTCGGCAGTATTTT,TRBV6-5,TRBD2,TRBJ2-3,few
CASSPRVSPGTSGRWDEQFF,TGTGCCAGCAGTCCCAGGGTATCTCCCGGGACTAGCGGGAGATGGGATGAGCAGTTCTTC,TRBV27,TRBD2,TRBJ2-1,few
CASSSRTSGRTHEQFF,TGCGCCAGCAGCTCCCGGACTAGCGGGAGGACCCATGAGCAGTTCTTC,TRBV5-1,TRBD2,TRBJ2-1,NA
CASSRGPTAYTEAFF,TGCGCCAGCAGCCGAGGTCCGACAGCTTACACTGAAGCTTTCTTT,TRBV4-1,NA,TRBJ1-1,few
CASSRTAPYEQYF,TGTGCCAGCAGTAGAACGGCTCCCTACGAGCAGTACTTC,TRBV28,NA,TRBJ2-7,NA
CASSFGVRTEAFF,TGTGCCAGCAGCTTCGGGGTGCGAACTGAAGCTTTCTTT,TRBV7-9,NA,TRBJ1-1,NA
CASSADVMGSSRAFF,TGTGCCAGCAGCGCGGATGTAATGGGATCGAGTCGGGCTTTCTTT,TRBV7-2,NA,TRBJ1-1,NA
CASSREPGHHYEQYF,TGTGCCAGCTCACGCGAACCGGGACACCACTACGAGCAGTACTTC,TRBV18,NA,TRBJ2-7,NA
CASSLSPSQDTQYF,TGTGCCAGCAGTTTAAGCCCTTCTCAGGATACGCAGTATTTT,TRBV28,NA,TRBJ2-3,few
CSVGHSFETQYF,TGCAGCGTTGGGCACTCATTCGAAACCCAGTACTTC,TRBV29-1,NA,TRBJ2-5,NA
CASSQWTAKDQPQHF,TGTGCCAGCAGCCAATGGACTGCGAAGGATCAGCCCCAGCATTTT,TRBV7-2,NA,TRBJ1-5,NA
CASSSIAGRGEQFF,TGTGCCAGCAGCTCTATAGCGGGAAGAGGGGAGCAGTTCTTC,TRBV27,TRBD2,TRBJ2-1,NA
CASSQVFAGGGYEQYF,TGCGCCAGCAGCCAAGTGTTCGCGGGAGGTGGCTACGAGCAGTACTTC,TRBV4-3,TRBD2,TRBJ2-7,few
CASRPPGLAGYTGELFF,TGTGCCAGCAGACCCCCGGGACTAGCGGGATACACCGGGGAGCTGTTTTTT,TRBV7-2,TRBD2,TRBJ2-2,few
CASMPDREGQPQHF,TGTGCCAGCATGCCGGACAGGGAAGGTCAGCCCCAGCATTTT,TRBV2,TRBD1,TRBJ1-5,few
CASSTPGGEQPQHF,TGTGCCAGCAGTACCCCCGGCGGGGAACAGCCCCAGCATTTT,TRBV28,NA,TRBJ1-5,NA
CASSERGTGGETQYF,TGTGCCAGCAGCGAGAGGGGGACAGGTGGGGAGACCCAGTACTTC,TRBV9,TRBD1,TRBJ2-5,few
CASSLEGAGGYTF,TGTGCCAGCAGCTTAGAAGGGGCTGGTGGCTACACCTTC,TRBV7-9,NA,TRBJ1-2,NA
CASSPAGTSGGGGTQYF,TGTGCCAGCAGCCCAGCCGGGACTAGCGGTGGAGGGGGTACGCAGTATTTT,TRBV7-3,TRBD2,TRBJ2-3,NA
CASSKVLDRGYEQYF,TGTGCCAGCAGCAAAGTTTTGGACAGGGGCTACGAGCAGTACTTC,TRBV21-1,NA,TRBJ2-7,few
CASSLAGNEKLFF,TGCGCCAGCAGCTTAGCCGGAAATGAAAAACTGTTTTTT,TRBV5-1,NA,TRBJ1-4,NA
CASSLLAGVETQYF,TGTGCCAGCAGCTTACTAGCGGGAGTGGAGACCCAGTACTTC,TRBV5-4,TRBD2,TRBJ2-5,NA
CASSPLGREGLKRYNEQFF,TGTGCCAGCAGCCCCCTGGGGCGGGAGGGCCTTAAGCGGTACAATGAGCAGTTCTTC,TRBV7-9,TRBD2,TRBJ2-1,NA
CASSKAGGSYEQYF,TGTGCCAGCAGCAAGGCGGGCGGTTCCTACGAGCAGTACTTC,TRBV7-9,NA,TRBJ2-7,few
CASSPFIDSYEQYF,TGTGCCAGCTCACCATTCATAGACTCCTACGAGCAGTACTTC,TRBV18,NA,TRBJ2-7,NA
CASSYETSGRGEQFF,TGTGCCAGCAGTTACGAGACTAGCGGGCGGGGGGAGCAGTTCTTC,TRBV6-5,TRBD2,TRBJ2-1,NA
CASSLRASGNEQFF,TGTGCCAGCAGCTTACGTGCTAGCGGGAATGAGCAGTTCTTC,TRBV7-2,TRBD2,TRBJ2-1,few
CASSPNPPYGGAFF,TGCGCCAGCAGCCCCAACCCGCCGTACGGTGGGGCTTTCTTT,TRBV5-1,NA,TRBJ1-1,few
CASSARTGGVRYTQYF,TGTGCCAGCAGCGCCCGGACAGGAGGGGTTAGATATACGCAGTATTTT,TRBV7-9,NA,TRBJ2-3,NA
CASSLTGSSGNTIYF,TGTGCCAGCAGCCTAACAGGGAGCTCTGGAAACACCATATATTTT,TRBV7-9,NA,TRBJ1-3,NA
CASSFLVNTGELFF,TGTGCCAGCAGCTTCCTAGTCAACACCGGGGAGCTGTTTTTT,TRBV11-2,NA,TRBJ2-2,few
CASRTGTVNTEAFF,TGTGCCAGCAGAACCGGGACGGTGAACACTGAAGCTTTCTTT,TRBV7-9,NA,TRBJ1-1,few
CASSRLTANTEAFF,TGTGCCAGCTCACGGCTGACAGCGAACACTGAAGCTTTCTTT,TRBV18,NA,TRBJ1-1,NA
CASNHPASGGNEQFF,TGTGCCAGCAACCACCCGGCTAGCGGAGGGAATGAGCAGTTCTTC,TRBV5-4,TRBD2,TRBJ2-1,few
CASSLARSGIGDTQYF,TGTGCCAGCAGCTTGGCCCGTAGCGGGATCGGAGATACGCAGTATTTT,TRBV5-8,TRBD2,TRBJ2-3,few
CASSLERGQGYEQFF,TGTGCCAGCAGCTTAGAAAGGGGCCAGGGATATGAGCAGTTCTTC,TRBV7-9,NA,TRBJ2-1,few
CASSRQVHGELFF,TGCGCCAGCAGTCGCCAGGTACACGGGGAGCTGTTTTTT,TRBV23-1,NA,TRBJ2-2,NA
CASSIRAQQYF,TGTGCCAGCAGCATCAGGGCACAGCAGTACTTC,TRBV5-6,NA,TRBJ2-7,few
CASSPKYRTSAATDTQYF,TGTGCCAGCAGCCCTAAGTATAGGACTAGCGCAGCCACAGATACGCAGTATTTT,TRBV5-4,TRBD2,TRBJ2-3,few
CASSHRVGHPSGNTIYF,TGTGCCAGCAGCCATAGGGTGGGGCACCCGTCTGGAAACACCATATATTTT,TRBV5-4,NA,TRBJ1-3,NA
CASSPRLEGDEQFF,TGTGCCAGCTCACCACGGCTCGAGGGGGATGAGCAGTTCTTC,TRBV18,NA,TRBJ2-1,NA
CASTPDRVRYEQYF,TGTGCCAGCACCCCGGACAGGGTCCGATACGAGCAGTACTTC,TRBV21-1,NA,TRBJ2-7,NA
CAISGGGRGNTEAFF,TGTGCCATCAGTGGGGGGGGACGAGGGAACACTGAAGCTTTCTTT,TRBV10-3,NA,TRBJ1-1,NA
CASSLGQGFGYNEQFF,TGTGCCAGCAGCTTGGGACAGGGGTTTGGCTACAATGAGCAGTTCTTC,TRBV5-4,TRBD1,TRBJ2-1,few
CASKVGWVYSNQPQHF,TGTGCCAGCAAGGTAGGGTGGGTATATAGCAATCAGCCCCAGCATTTT,TRBV7-8,NA,TRBJ1-5,few
CASRSGRASNEQFF,TGTGCCAGTAGAAGCGGGAGGGCCTCCAATGAGCAGTTCTTC,TRBV19,TRBD2,TRBJ2-1,NA
CASSPRLAGVTQYF,TGTGCCAGCAGTCCCAGACTAGCGGGAGTTACCCAGTACTTC,TRBV27,TRBD2,TRBJ2-5,NA